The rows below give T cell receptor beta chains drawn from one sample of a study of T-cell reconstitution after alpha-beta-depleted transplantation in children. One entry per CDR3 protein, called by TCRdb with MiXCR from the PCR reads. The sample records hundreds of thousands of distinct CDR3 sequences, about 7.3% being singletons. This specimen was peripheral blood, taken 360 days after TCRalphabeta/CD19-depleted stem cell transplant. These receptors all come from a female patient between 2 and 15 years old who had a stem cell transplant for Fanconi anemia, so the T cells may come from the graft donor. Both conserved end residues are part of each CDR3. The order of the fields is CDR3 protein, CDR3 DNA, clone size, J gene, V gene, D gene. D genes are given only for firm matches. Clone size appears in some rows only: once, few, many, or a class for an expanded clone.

CDR3 protein: CASSLGQVTGELFF
CDR3 DNA: TGCGCCAGCAGCTTGGGACAGGTCACCGGGGAGCTGTTTTTT
clone size: many
J gene: TRBJ2-2
V gene: TRBV5-1
D gene: -

CDR3 protein: CASSQESPGVPTDTQYF
CDR3 DNA: TGTGCCAGCAGCCAAGAGTCCCCAGGGGTCCCCACAGATACGCAGTATTTT
clone size: few
J gene: TRBJ2-3
V gene: TRBV3-1
D gene: -

CDR3 protein: CASSGQGLSGANVLTF
CDR3 DNA: TGTGCCAGTTCGGGACAGGGACTCTCTGGGGCCAACGTCCTGACTTTC
clone size: few
J gene: TRBJ2-6
V gene: TRBV19
D gene: TRBD1

CDR3 protein: CSATTGDEQYF
CDR3 DNA: TGCAGTGCTACGACAGGGGACGAGCAGTACTTC
clone size: many
J gene: TRBJ2-7
V gene: TRBV20-1
D gene: TRBD1

CDR3 protein: CASSLSESGGPKLFF
CDR3 DNA: TGTGCCAGCAGTTTATCCGAGTCAGGGGGACCAAAACTGTTTTTT
clone size: many
J gene: TRBJ1-4
V gene: TRBV12-3/TRBV12-4
D gene: TRBD1

CDR3 protein: CASSLDPGRSVAIAF
CDR3 DNA: TGTGCCAGCAGCTTAGATCCGGGACGCAGCGTCGCTATAGCTTTC
clone size: -
J gene: TRBJ1-2
V gene: TRBV7-9
D gene: -

CDR3 protein: CASSGTEQFF
CDR3 DNA: TGTGCCAGCAGTGGGACCGAGCAGTTCTTC
clone size: many
J gene: TRBJ2-1
V gene: TRBV12-3/TRBV12-4
D gene: -

CDR3 protein: CSANLQGVETQYF
CDR3 DNA: TGCAGTGCTAACCTCCAGGGGGTAGAGACCCAGTACTTC
clone size: many
J gene: TRBJ2-5
V gene: TRBV20-1
D gene: TRBD1

CDR3 protein: CASSSGGDSYEQYF
CDR3 DNA: TGTGCCAGCAGCTCCGGGGGGGACTCCTACGAGCAGTACTTC
clone size: -
J gene: TRBJ2-7
V gene: TRBV7-8
D gene: TRBD2

CDR3 protein: CSAKTNKNIQYF
CDR3 DNA: TGCAGTGCTAAGACAAACAAAAACATTCAGTACTTC
clone size: -
J gene: TRBJ2-4
V gene: TRBV20-1
D gene: -

CDR3 protein: CSVERGDTEAFF
CDR3 DNA: TGCAGCGTTGAGCGGGGAGACACTGAAGCTTTCTTT
clone size: many
J gene: TRBJ1-1
V gene: TRBV29-1
D gene: -

CDR3 protein: CASSYRAYEQYF
CDR3 DNA: TGTGCCAGCAGTTACCGGGCCTACGAGCAGTACTTC
clone size: many
J gene: TRBJ2-7
V gene: TRBV6-6
D gene: -

CDR3 protein: CASSPWDTEAFF
CDR3 DNA: TGTGCCAGCAGCCCCTGGGACACTGAAGCTTTCTTT
clone size: few
J gene: TRBJ1-1
V gene: TRBV12-3/TRBV12-4
D gene: -

CDR3 protein: CASSHKVRVRANEKLFF
CDR3 DNA: TGTGCCAGCAGCCATAAGGTCAGGGTACGGGCTAATGAAAAACTGTTTTTT
clone size: few
J gene: TRBJ1-4
V gene: TRBV3-1
D gene: -

CDR3 protein: CASRRGTATGELFF
CDR3 DNA: TGTGCCAGCAGGCGCGGGACAGCTACCGGGGAGCTGTTTTTT
clone size: -
J gene: TRBJ2-2
V gene: TRBV6-1
D gene: -

CDR3 protein: CASTRVGVDEQFF
CDR3 DNA: TGTGCCAGCACGAGGGTGGGAGTCGATGAGCAGTTCTTC
clone size: many
J gene: TRBJ2-1
V gene: TRBV5-7
D gene: -

CDR3 protein: CASSVDWGDTQYF
CDR3 DNA: TGTGCCAGCAGCGTAGATTGGGGAGATACGCAGTATTTT
clone size: many
J gene: TRBJ2-3
V gene: TRBV9
D gene: -

CDR3 protein: CASSYTGPVTEAFF
CDR3 DNA: TGTGCCAGCAGTTACACAGGACCGGTCACTGAAGCTTTCTTT
clone size: many
J gene: TRBJ1-1
V gene: TRBV6-5
D gene: -

CDR3 protein: CASSSRLLSSYEQYF
CDR3 DNA: TGTGCCAGCAGCTCCCGGCTTCTTAGCTCCTACGAGCAGTACTTC
clone size: many
J gene: TRBJ2-7
V gene: TRBV7-9
D gene: -

CDR3 protein: CASSPTGGANVLTF
CDR3 DNA: TGTGCCAGCAGCCCCACGGGGGGGGCCAACGTCCTGACTTTC
clone size: many
J gene: TRBJ2-6
V gene: TRBV7-2
D gene: -

CDR3 protein: CASSYGGTGNTIYF
CDR3 DNA: TGTGCCAGCAGTTACGGGGGGACGGGAAACACCATATATTTT
clone size: many
J gene: TRBJ1-3
V gene: TRBV6-5
D gene: -

CDR3 protein: CASSLEGSWVNEQFF
CDR3 DNA: TGTGCCAGCAGCTTAGAGGGGTCCTGGGTGAATGAGCAGTTCTTC
clone size: -
J gene: TRBJ2-1
V gene: TRBV11-2
D gene: -

CDR3 protein: CASRKHLYQETQYF
CDR3 DNA: TGTGCCAGCAGGAAACACCTTTACCAAGAGACCCAGTACTTC
clone size: few
J gene: TRBJ2-5
V gene: TRBV6-1
D gene: -

CDR3 protein: CSASPGQVQETQYF
CDR3 DNA: TGCAGTGCTAGCCCCGGACAGGTCCAAGAGACCCAGTACTTC
clone size: many
J gene: TRBJ2-5
V gene: TRBV20-1
D gene: TRBD1

CDR3 protein: CASSQEVAGGYGYTF
CDR3 DNA: TGTGCCAGCAGCCAAGAAGTAGCGGGCGGCTATGGCTACACCTTC
clone size: many
J gene: TRBJ1-2
V gene: TRBV3-1
D gene: -

CDR3 protein: CASSLREGTEAFF
CDR3 DNA: TGTGCCAGCAGTCTTAGGGAGGGCACTGAAGCTTTCTTT
clone size: many
J gene: TRBJ1-1
V gene: TRBV12-3/TRBV12-4
D gene: -